Here is one T cell receptor beta chain with its context. Germline V gene lookup returns CDR1 MNHNS and CDR2 SASEGT. The V end lost 2 bases, the J end lost 0 bases, and 5 bases lay between the germline ends. The CDR3 runs to 14 residues. This entry comes from a study of cytomegalovirus exposure and HLA in healthy donors. Study overall: Researchers found that around 80% of 398 genotyped donors fell within the Caucasian-associated ancestry cluster.

Primers for the PCR totalled 60 Vbeta and 13 Jbeta. TCRdb's copy holds only in-frame clones and misses some; the assay was immunoSEQ multiplex PCR. Here the sample spans roughly 120,000 clones, around 69% being singletons. This TCR derives from a woman aged 40 to 50 in good health and CMV-seropositive. Material: PBMCs. V gene TRBV6-1 combines with J gene TRBJ2-1; perhaps TRBD1 as D (5 bases). The CDR3 is CASSERGSYNEQFF. CDR3 DNA: TGTGCCAGCAGTGAAAGGGGCTCCTACAATGAGCAGTTCTTC.